Listed here are 6 T cell receptor beta chains from one sample, sequenced in a study of cytomegalovirus exposure and HLA in healthy donors. PCR amplification relied on 60 Vbeta primers (plus 13 Jbeta primers). Libraries were prepared by immunoSEQ multiplex PCR; TCRdb keeps only in-frame clonotypes and omits some of them. The sample holds 130,000 or so clones, roughly 70% seen once. Sequencing used PBMCs. The receptors come from a woman aged 40 to 50 in good health and CMV-seropositive.

The chain combines TRBV9 with TRBJ2-1, with 10 positions matching TRBD2. There are 19 residues in the CDR3. In germline, CDR1 is SGDLS, CDR2 YYNGEE. Unmatched junction bases numbered 15, after V lost 0 bases and J lost 6 bases. The CDR3 DNA reads as TGTGCCAGCAGCGTAGTAGGTCTAGCGGGAGTGAGTGATGTCAATGAGCAGTTCTTC. Translated: CASSVVGLAGVSDVNEQFF.

The chain uses TRBV9 and TRBJ1-1; D is possibly TRBD1 (6 bases). Germline loops: CDR1 SGDLS, CDR2 YYNGEE. This CDR3 region has 16 residues. The V gene lost 0 bases and the J gene lost 10 bases, with 22 bases spanning the gap. CDR3 region: CASSVVHAHREPIAFF. The CDR3 bases are TGTGCCAGCAGCGTAGTCCACGCCCACAGGGAACCGATAGCTTTCTTT.

The chain uses TRBV5-8 and TRBJ1-1, with D unclear. Trimming cost V 4 bases and J 3 bases, with 13 bases left between them. CDR3 length equals 14 residues. Germline CDR1 reads SGHTS; CDR2 reads YDEGEE. CDR3 bases: TGTGCCAGCAGCGGAGGGTTTAGGGACACTGAAGCTTTCTTT. Protein sequence: CASSGGFRDTEAFF.

The rearrangement links TRBV5-1 to TRBJ1-6; 7 bases map to TRBD1. Germline-derived CDR1 and CDR2 are SGHRS and YFSETQ. V was clipped by 0 bases and J by 7 bases; unmatched bases: 7. CDR3 length: 16 residues. The CDR3 sequence: CASSLDLGQSNSPLHF. The CDR3 region has the DNA TGCGCCAGCAGCTTGGACCTGGGACAGAGCAATTCACCCCTCCACTTT.

The chain is built from TRBV9 and TRBJ2-3; D ambiguous. CDR3 length: 15 amino acids. The V gene lost 3 bases and the J gene lost 0 bases, with 11 bases spanning the gap. Germline CDR1 and CDR2: SGDLS and YYNGEE. CDR3 region: CASSAPVHSTDTQYF. CDR3 bases: TGTGCCAGCAGCGCCCCGGTCCATAGCACAGATACGCAGTATTTT.

The rearrangement uses TRBV11-2 and TRBJ2-7; D may be TRBD2 (6 bases). Trimming took 5 bases from V and 3 from J, leaving 14 bases between them. The CDR3 has 14 residues. Germline-derived CDR1 and CDR2 are SGHAT and FQNNGV. This CDR3 reads CASSQTRDVYEQYF. Here the CDR3 DNA reads TGTGCCAGCAGCCAGACTAGAGATGTCTACGAGCAGTACTTC.